One sample yielded the 22 T cell receptor beta chains listed below, sequenced in a study of tissue T cells after allogeneic stem cell transplantation. Clones were sequenced by immunoSEQ multiplex PCR, and TCRdb holds only the in-frame ones, with some missing. The table records some 22,000 clones, 60% to 80% of them present only once. The material sequenced was blood. These receptor sequences come from a female BALB/c mouse in good health. Strain haplotype at MHC: H2-d.

As regards this clone: The gene names here belong to mouse. The read falls 1 residue short of the CDR3 end, and the missing part is taken from the germline J gene. The chain uses TRBV20 and TRBJ1-1; perhaps TRBD1 as D (6 bases). Trimming cost V 5 bases and J 3 bases, with 7 bases left between them. Germline V gene data show CDR1 as GFQATS and CDR2 as STVNSAI. There are 11 residues in the CDR3. CDR3 protein: CGAYRDTEVFF. CDR3 DNA, as far as it was read: TGTGGTGCTTACAGGGACACAGAAGTCTTC.

This clone has only a few counts. Genes and germline come from the mouse. CDR3 region: CASSGTGVDTQYF. Incomplete CDR3 DNA: TGTGCCAGCAGTGGGACAGGGGTCGACACCCAGTAC. The rearrangement links TRBV13-1 to TRBJ2-5; 9 bases match TRBD1. Read data end 1 residue before the CDR3 end; the end is taken from the germline J gene. CDR1 NSHNY and CDR2 SYGAGN come from the germline V gene. The trim removed 3 bases at V and 6 bases at J, leaving 2 bases unmatched. The CDR3 consists of 13 residues.

On this clone itself: The germline and genes are mouse ones. The read stops 1 residue short of the end of the CDR3; the missing end is completed from the germline J gene. The chain couples TRBV13-3 to TRBJ2-1, with D perhaps matching TRBD2 (5 bases). The V and J ends lost 3 bases and 6 bases respectively, with 7 bases between them. Germline values: CDR1 NNHDY, CDR2 SYVADS. CDR3 length equals 12 residues. The CDR3 reads CASSGTFAEQFF. CDR3 DNA, as far as it was read: TGTGCCAGCAGTGGGACTTTTGCTGAGCAGTTC.

The sample holds a few counts of this clone. The germline and genes are mouse ones. The CDR3 end lies 1 residue beyond the end of the read and is filled in from the germline J gene. V usage is TRBV1 and J usage is TRBJ1-3, with D perhaps TRBD1 (6 bases). Germline V gene lookup returns CDR1 NSQYPW and CDR2 LRSPGD (reference sequence). The CDR3 length is 16 residues. V lost 3 bases to trimming and J lost 0 bases, with 12 bases between them. The sequenced CDR3 bases are TGCACCTGCAGTGCGGCCGGGACATATTCTGGAAATACGCTCTAT. Amino acids: CTCSAAGTYSGNTLY. The CDR3 in full is CTCSAAGTYSGNTLYF.

As to this clone: Gene names are mouse gene names. Read data end 1 residue before the CDR3 end; the end is taken from the germline J gene. The genes are TRBV1 and TRBJ1-6, with no clear D. TRBJ1-6 has ORF status, its function being uncertain. This CDR3 region has 14 residues. CDR1 and CDR2 from the germline V gene are NSQYPW and LRSPGD (reference sequence). The ends were cut back, 3 bases at V and 0 bases at J, with 3 bases in the middle. The sequenced CDR3 bases are TGCACCTGCAGTGCCAATTCCTATAATTCGCCCCTCTAC. Encoded protein: CTCSANSYNSPLY. The whole CDR3 sequence is CTCSANSYNSPLYF.

As regards this clone: Mouse gene names and germline throughout. Sequencing ends 1 residue short of the CDR3 end; the germline J gene provides the rest. The chain recombines TRBV1 with TRBJ2-4, with D unclear. The V end lost 0 bases, the J end lost 3 bases, and 7 bases lay between the germline ends. Germline lookup yields CDR1 NSQYPW and CDR2 LRSPGD (reference sequence). This CDR3 region has 14 residues. The sequenced CDR3 bases are TGCACCTGCAGTGCAGATCGGAGACAAAACACCTTGTAC. Translated: CTCSADRRQNTLY. The full CDR3 reads CTCSADRRQNTLYF.

With respect to this clone: Germline and genes: mouse. The sequence runs out 1 residue before the end of the CDR3; the remainder is reconstructed from the germline J gene. The V gene is TRBV5, the J gene TRBJ2-1, with 13 bases matching TRBD2. The CDR3 is 18 amino acids. Germline V gene sequence: CDR1 LGHNA, CDR2 YNLKQL (reference sequence). V lost 0 bases, J lost 4 bases, and 6 bases stayed unmatched. The DNA read from the CDR3 is TGTGCCAGCAGCCAAGAAAGGACTGGGGGGGCGCGGTATGCTGAGCAGTTC. It specifies CASSQERTGGARYAEQF. Given in full, the CDR3 is CASSQERTGGARYAEQFF.

Note on this clone: Germline and genes here are mouse. The CDR3 DNA, read in part, is TGTGGTGCTAGGGGGACCACAGAAGTCTTC. Its protein is CGARGTTEVF. The CDR3 in full is CGARGTTEVFF. The rearrangement uses TRBV20 and TRBJ1-1; no definite D call. The read terminates 1 residue ahead of where the CDR3 ends, so the germline J gene completes it. Germline V gene lookup returns CDR1 GFQATS and CDR2 STVNSAI. This CDR3 comprises 11 residues. Trimming stripped 1 base from V and 4 bases from J, with 4 bases between.

To note about this clone: The listed genes are named as in mouse. The CDR3 bases that were read are TGTGCCAGCAGCCAAGAGGCAGGGAGGGACACCCAGTAC. It translates to CASSQEAGRDTQY. The entire CDR3 reads CASSQEAGRDTQYF. This chain joins TRBV2 and TRBJ2-5; the D gene is possibly TRBD1 (5 bases). With the read ending 1 residue before the CDR3 end, the germline J gene is used to fill in that end. Germline CDR1 reads LGHNA; CDR2 reads YSYQKL. Trimming stripped 0 bases from V and 6 bases from J, with 10 bases between. This CDR3 has 14 residues.

A word on this clone: The listed genes are named as in mouse. The read finishes 1 residue shy of the CDR3 end, and the germline J gene is used to complete it. V usage is TRBV5 and J usage is TRBJ2-1, with 7 positions matching TRBD1. The CDR3 is 14 residues long. J was trimmed by 3 bases and V by 1 base; bases with no gene match: 0. The V gene's germline CDR1 is LGHNA and CDR2 YNLKQL (reference sequence). The CDR3 reads CASSQGDSYAEQFF. CDR3 bases read: TGTGCCAGCAGCCAAGGGGACAGCTATGCTGAGCAGTTC.

Concerning this clone itself: Each gene name is a mouse one. The read ends 1 residue shy of where the CDR3 ends; the end is completed using the germline J gene. The J gene is TRBJ2-3, the V gene TRBV1; 11 bases map to TRBD2. This CDR3 region has 17 residues. CDR1 NSQYPW and CDR2 LRSPGD come from the germline V gene (reference sequence). Germline trimming cut 3 bases from V and 0 bases from J; bases unmatched to any gene: 5. CDR3 bases read: TGCACCTGCAGTGCCCGACTGGGGGGGAGGAGTGCAGAAACGCTGTAT. This gives the protein CTCSARLGGRSAETLY. The entire CDR3 protein reads CTCSARLGGRSAETLYF.

As regards this clone: Gene names refer to mouse genes. From the germline J gene comes the end of the CDR3, since the read stops 1 residue before it. The chain is built from TRBV20 and TRBJ2-5, with D possibly being TRBD1 (6 bases). The V end lost 2 bases, the J end lost 0 bases, and 9 bases lay between the germline ends. CDR3 length equals 14 residues. Germline V CDR1 and CDR2: GFQATS, STVNSAI. CDR3 amino acids: CGARRTVNQDTQYF. The sequenced CDR3 bases are TGTGGTGCTAGGAGGACAGTTAACCAAGACACCCAGTAC.

A remark on this clone: The genes are named according to mouse. The sequence runs out 1 residue before the end of the CDR3; the remainder is reconstructed from the germline J gene. This chain connects TRBV13-3 to TRBJ2-1, with 8 bases aligning to TRBD2. CDR3 length: 13 residues. Germline V gene data show CDR1 as NNHDY and CDR2 as SYVADS. The ends lost 3 bases at V and 6 bases at J; junction bases unmatched: 2. The sequenced part of the CDR3 DNA is TGTGCCAGCAGTGGACTGGGGCGTGCTGAGCAGTTC. Its protein product is CASSGLGRAEQF. The complete CDR3 reads CASSGLGRAEQFF.

As for this clone: Mouse germline and gene names are used. The CDR3 end lies 1 residue beyond the end of the read and is filled in from the germline J gene. V usage is TRBV29 and J usage is TRBJ1-2; 8 bases line up with TRBD1. This CDR3 contains 14 residues. V lost 4 bases and J lost 2; bases outside the gene matches: 3. The V gene's germline CDR1 is MSHET and CDR2 SYDVDS. The CDR3 reads CASSSRDRNSDYTF. Partial CDR3 DNA: TGTGCTAGCAGTTCCCGGGACAGGAACTCCGACTACACC.

In regard to this clone: Mouse gene names apply. From the germline J gene comes the end of the CDR3, since the read stops 1 residue before it. V is TRBV13-2 and J is TRBJ2-7, with TRBD2 identical over 7 bases. There are 12 residues in the CDR3. Germline CDR1 NNHNN, CDR2 SYGAGS (reference sequence). The trim removed 3 bases at V and 4 bases at J, leaving 1 base unmatched. The covered CDR3 bases are TGTGCCAGCGGTGGTGGGGGGTATGAACAGTAC. It codes for CASGGGGYEQY. In full, the CDR3 is CASGGGGYEQYF.

This clone was observed a few times. Gene names and germline refer to mouse. The read falls 1 residue short of the CDR3 end, and the missing part is taken from the germline J gene. This chain uses TRBV5 with TRBJ2-7; TRBD1 might be the D (5 bases). V lost 0 bases to trimming and J lost 2 bases, with 5 bases between them. The CDR3 contains 13 residues. In germline, CDR1 is LGHNA, CDR2 YNLKQL (reference sequence). The CDR3 sequence is CASSQEDTYEQYF. The part of the CDR3 DNA that was read is TGTGCCAGCAGCCAAGAGGACACCTATGAACAGTAC.

For this clone: Here the gene names and germline are mouse. The missing CDR3 end, 1 residue past where the read stops, is filled in from the germline J gene. The J gene is TRBJ2-1, the V gene TRBV19; no clear D gene. This CDR3 has 13 residues. V was clipped by 4 bases and J by 1 base, with 6 bases between them. The V gene's germline CDR1 is FNHDT and CDR2 SITEND (reference sequence). CDR3 DNA, as far as it was read: TGTGCCAGCAGTTTGTCCAACTATGCTGAGCAGTTC. It encodes CASSLSNYAEQF. The whole CDR3 sequence reads CASSLSNYAEQFF.

On this clone itself: Mouse gene names apply. The read terminates 1 residue before the CDR3 end, so the remaining end is supplied by the germline J gene. This chain uses TRBV2 with TRBJ2-7, with TRBD2 matching over 8 bases. The CDR3 is 15 amino acids. Germline values: CDR1 LGHNA, CDR2 YSYQKL. Trimming took 0 bases from V and 7 from J; bases not matched to a gene: 8. The CDR3 here is CASSQDSGGRGEQYF. Partial CDR3 DNA: TGTGCCAGCAGCCAAGATTCGGGGGGGCGCGGAGAACAGTAC.

This clone was found a few times. Genes and germline are mouse. The sequenced CDR3 bases are TGTGCCAGCAGCCGGACTGGGGGAACGCTGTAT. Protein sequence: CASSRTGGTLY. The whole CDR3 is CASSRTGGTLYF. The chain has TRBV19 and TRBJ2-3; 10 nucleotides line up with TRBD2. The DNA ends 1 residue before the CDR3 does, and the rest of the CDR3 is filled in from the germline J gene. The V gene end was trimmed by 5 bases and the J gene end by 8 bases; junction bases not matched to a gene: 2. CDR3 size: 12 residues. Germline V gene data show CDR1 as FNHDT and CDR2 as SITEND (reference sequence).

Remarks on this clone: The germline and genes are mouse ones. The CDR3 loop is CASSPGTANTEVFF. CDR3 DNA, as far as it was read: TGTGCCAGCAGCCCCGGGACAGCAAACACAGAAGTCTTC. The V call is TRBV4, the J call TRBJ1-1; 7 bases match TRBD1. The read terminates 1 residue ahead of where the CDR3 ends, so the germline J gene completes it. V lost 5 bases to trimming and J lost 0 bases; unmatched junction nucleotides: 3. This CDR3 is built from 14 residues. Germline V gene lookup returns CDR1 LGHDT and CDR2 YNNKQL (reference sequence).

A remark on this clone: Genes and germline are mouse. The sequenced fragment ends 1 residue before the CDR3 boundary, so the rest is inferred from the germline J gene. The chain carries TRBV13-2 and TRBJ1-2, with 7 bases that match TRBD1. Unmatched junction bases numbered 5, after V lost 0 bases and J lost 3 bases. Germline CDR1 reads NNHNN; CDR2 reads SYGAGS (reference sequence). The length of the CDR3 is 15 residues. The CDR3 bases that were read are TGTGCCAGCGGTGATGCAGAGGGGGCGGACTCCGACTACACC. This encodes CASGDAEGADSDYT. The whole CDR3 protein is CASGDAEGADSDYTF.

On this clone itself: Gene names refer to mouse genes. The DNA ends 1 residue before the CDR3 does, and the rest of the CDR3 is filled in from the germline J gene. The chain recombines TRBV19 with TRBJ2-5; no reliable D call. The CDR3 totals 12 residues. Germline loops: CDR1 FNHDT, CDR2 SITEND (reference sequence). Deletions cut 6 bases from V and 0 bases from J, with 5 bases between. The CDR3 DNA, read in part, is TGTGCCAGCACCAACAACCAAGACACCCAGTAC. This sequence encodes CASTNNQDTQY. The entire CDR3 sequence reads CASTNNQDTQYF. Complete variable domain (other parts from reference TRBV19 and TRBJ2-5): GGIITQTPKFLIGQEGQKLTLKCQQNFNHDTMYWYRQDSGKGLRLIYYSITENDLQKGDLSEGYDASREKKSSFSLTVTSAQKNEMAVFLCASTNNQDTQYFGPGTRLLVL.